This section outlines one T cell receptor (beta chain) sequence together with its context. Antigen: not known. V was clipped by 3 bases and J by 2 bases, with 20 bases between them. Germline CDR1 is SGDLS and CDR2 is YYNGEE. CDR3 size: 17 residues. The assay was immunoSEQ multiplex PCR, and TCRdb's table has in-frame clones only and misses some. The table shows 95,000 to 150,000 clones, with roughly 93% occurring only once. The data stem from a study of cytomegalovirus exposure and HLA in healthy donors. Study-wide findings and caveats: Whilst most TCR sequences proved rare, a subset of public TCRs occurred across many donors. With high specificity and sensitivity, the classifier reportedly diagnosed cytomegalovirus status.

The receptor was derived from a woman aged 18 to 35 in good health and CMV-seronegative. This chain joins TRBV9 and TRBJ1-1, with TRBD1 as a possible D gene (5 bases). The sequencing sample was made of PBMCs. The CDR3 sequence: CASSARARGTTNTEAFF. In nucleotides, the CDR3 is TGTGCCAGCAGCGCAAGGGCACGGGGGACCACCAACACTGAAGCTTTCTTT.